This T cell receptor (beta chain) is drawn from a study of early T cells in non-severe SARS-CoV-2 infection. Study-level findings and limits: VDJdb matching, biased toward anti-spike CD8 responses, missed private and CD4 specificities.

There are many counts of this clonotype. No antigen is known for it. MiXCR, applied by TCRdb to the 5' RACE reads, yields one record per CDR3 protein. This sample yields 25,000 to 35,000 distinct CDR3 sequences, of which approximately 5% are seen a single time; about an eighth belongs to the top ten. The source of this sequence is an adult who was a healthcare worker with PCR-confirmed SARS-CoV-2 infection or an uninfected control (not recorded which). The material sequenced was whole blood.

As DNA, the CDR3 is TGCAGTGCTAGGGCCCTAGCTGGGAATGAGCAGTTCTTC. It yields the protein CSARALAGNEQFF. This chain joins TRBV20-1 and TRBJ2-1, with D maybe TRBD2 (5 bases). V was shortened by 3 bases and J by 7 bases, with 13 bases between the two germline ends. CDR1 DFQATT and CDR2 SNEGSKA come from the germline V gene (reference sequence). This CDR3 has 13 residues.